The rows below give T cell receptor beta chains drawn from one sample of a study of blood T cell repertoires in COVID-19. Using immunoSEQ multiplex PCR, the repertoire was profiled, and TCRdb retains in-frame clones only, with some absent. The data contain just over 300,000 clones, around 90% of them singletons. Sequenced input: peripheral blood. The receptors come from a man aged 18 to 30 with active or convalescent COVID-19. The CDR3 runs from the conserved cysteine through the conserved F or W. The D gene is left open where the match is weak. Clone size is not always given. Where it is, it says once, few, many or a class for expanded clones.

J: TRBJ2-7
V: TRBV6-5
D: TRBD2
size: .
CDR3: CASTRLAGGYEQYF
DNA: TGTGCCAGCACTAGACTAGCGGGGGGCTACGAGCAGTACTTC

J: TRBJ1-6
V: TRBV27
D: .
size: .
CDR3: CASSSRSYGSYNSPLHF
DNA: TGTGCCAGCAGTTCCCGGTCATACGGCTCCTATAATTCACCCCTCCACTTT

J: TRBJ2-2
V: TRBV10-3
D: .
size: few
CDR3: CAISAQVHTGELFF
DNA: TGTGCCATCAGTGCACAGGTGCACACCGGGGAGCTGTTTTTT

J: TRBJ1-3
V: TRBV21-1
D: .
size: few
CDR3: CASSKAEDGVSGNTIYF
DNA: TGTGCCAGCAGCAAAGCTGAAGACGGAGTCTCTGGAAACACCATATATTTT

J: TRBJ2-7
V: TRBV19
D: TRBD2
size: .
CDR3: CASSTLTPSGRSDEQYF
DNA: TGTGCCAGTAGTACTCTTACCCCTAGCGGGAGGAGCGACGAGCAGTACTTC

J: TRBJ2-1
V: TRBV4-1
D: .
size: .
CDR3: CASSQVAGFNEQFF
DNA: TGCGCCAGCAGCCAAGTAGCAGGGTTCAATGAGCAGTTCTTC

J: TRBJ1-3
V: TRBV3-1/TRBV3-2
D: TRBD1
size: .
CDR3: CASSQGTGRSGNTIYF
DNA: TGTGCCAGCAGCCAAGGGACAGGGCGCTCTGGAAACACCATATATTTT

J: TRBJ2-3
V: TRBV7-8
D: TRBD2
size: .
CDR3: CASSFGLAGTDTQYF
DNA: TGTGCCAGCAGCTTCGGACTAGCGGGGACAGATACGCAGTATTTT

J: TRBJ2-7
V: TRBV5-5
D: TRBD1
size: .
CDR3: CASSSAGTDYEQYF
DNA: TGTGCCAGCAGCTCAGCCGGGACAGACTACGAGCAGTACTTC

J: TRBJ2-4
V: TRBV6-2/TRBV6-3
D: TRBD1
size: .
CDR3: CASSSRTGGRLNIQYF
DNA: TGTGCCAGCAGTTCCCGGACAGGGGGAAGACTAAACATTCAGTACTTC

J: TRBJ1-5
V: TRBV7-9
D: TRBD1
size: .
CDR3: CASSFGDRGFKHF
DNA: TGTGCCAGCAGCTTCGGGGACAGGGGTTTCAAGCATTTT

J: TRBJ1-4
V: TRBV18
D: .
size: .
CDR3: CASSPQTPNEKLFF
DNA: TGTGCCAGCTCACCACAGACACCTAATGAAAAACTGTTTTTT

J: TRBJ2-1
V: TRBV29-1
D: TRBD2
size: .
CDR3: CSVEGGVAGVSGQFF
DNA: TGCAGCGTTGAGGGGGGGGTAGCGGGAGTGTCTGGGCAGTTCTTC

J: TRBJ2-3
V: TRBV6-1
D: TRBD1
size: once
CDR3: CASSERRGLTDTQYF
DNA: TGTGCCAGCAGTGAACGCAGGGGGTTGACAGATACGCAGTATTTT

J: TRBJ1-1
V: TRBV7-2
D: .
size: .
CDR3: CASSPVGRLNAEAFF
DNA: TGTGCCAGCAGCCCGGTGGGTAGACTTAACGCTGAAGCTTTCTTT

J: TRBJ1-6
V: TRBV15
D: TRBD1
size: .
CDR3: CATSNRDRAKPSPLHF
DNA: TGTGCCACCAGCAATCGGGACAGGGCGAAACCATCACCCCTCCACTTT

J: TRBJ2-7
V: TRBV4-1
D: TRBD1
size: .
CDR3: CASRALNGQGSYEQYF
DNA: TGCGCCAGCCGCGCATTAAACGGACAGGGTTCCTACGAGCAGTACTTC

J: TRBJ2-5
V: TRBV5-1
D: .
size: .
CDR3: CASSLAGETQYF
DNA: TGCGCCAGCAGCTTGGCCGGAGAGACCCAGTACTTC

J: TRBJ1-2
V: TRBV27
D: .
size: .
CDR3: CASSPTPPGRKEGGYTF
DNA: TGTGCCAGCAGTCCCACCCCTCCGGGAAGAAAAGAAGGTGGCTACACCTTC

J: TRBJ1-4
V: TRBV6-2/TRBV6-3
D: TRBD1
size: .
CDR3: CASSYAEGARNEKLFF
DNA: TGTGCCAGCAGTTACGCGGAGGGGGCGCGGAATGAAAAACTGTTTTTT

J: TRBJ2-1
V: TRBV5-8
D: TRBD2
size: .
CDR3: CASSFGGLGGSYNEQFF
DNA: TGTGCCAGCAGCTTCGGGGGGTTGGGCGGGAGTTACAATGAGCAGTTCTTC

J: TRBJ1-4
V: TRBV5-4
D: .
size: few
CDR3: CASSLEPGHNEKLFF
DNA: TGTGCCAGCAGCTTGGAGCCAGGCCATAATGAAAAACTGTTTTTT

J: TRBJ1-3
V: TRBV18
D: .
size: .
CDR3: CASSPNEGSSGNTIYF
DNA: TGTGCCAGCTCACCTAACGAGGGCAGCTCTGGAAACACCATATATTTT

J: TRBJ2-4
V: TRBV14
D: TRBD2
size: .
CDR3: CASSQDSGRAHIQYF
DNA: TGTGCCAGCAGCCAAGACAGCGGGAGGGCCCACATTCAGTACTTC

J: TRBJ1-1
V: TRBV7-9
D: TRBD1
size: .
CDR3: CASREPPGQGASHTEAFF
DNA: TGTGCCAGCAGGGAACCACCGGGACAGGGGGCAAGTCACACTGAAGCTTTCTTT

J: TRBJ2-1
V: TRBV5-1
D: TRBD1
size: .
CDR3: CASSLVQGTNEQFF
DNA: TGCGCCAGCAGCTTGGTACAGGGGACGAATGAGCAGTTCTTC

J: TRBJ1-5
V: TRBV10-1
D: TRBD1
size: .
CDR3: CASTSGGQGIHQPQHF
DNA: TGCGCCAGCACTTCGGGGGGACAGGGTATCCATCAGCCCCAGCATTTT

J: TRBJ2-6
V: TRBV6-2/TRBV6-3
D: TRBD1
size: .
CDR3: CASSFYPGTGGAGANVLTF
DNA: TGTGCCAGCAGTTTTTACCCCGGGACAGGGGGCGCTGGGGCCAACGTCCTGACTTTC

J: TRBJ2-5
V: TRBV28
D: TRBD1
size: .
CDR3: CASSLSRGTGAQETQYF
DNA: TGTGCCAGCAGTTTAAGTCGCGGGACAGGGGCGCAAGAGACCCAGTACTTC

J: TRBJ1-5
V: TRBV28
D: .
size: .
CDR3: CASSDRGSNQPQHF
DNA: TGTGCCAGCAGCGACAGAGGTAGCAATCAGCCCCAGCATTTT

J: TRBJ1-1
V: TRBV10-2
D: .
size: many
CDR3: CASSEGAQRTNTEAFF
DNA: TGCGCCAGCAGTGAGGGCGCCCAGCGAACGAACACTGAAGCTTTCTTT

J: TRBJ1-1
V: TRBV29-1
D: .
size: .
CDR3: CSGGEGFITEAFF
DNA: TGCAGTGGTGGGGAGGGGTTCATTACTGAAGCTTTCTTT

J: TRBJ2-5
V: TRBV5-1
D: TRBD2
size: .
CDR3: CASSLGPLLAGGETQYF
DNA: TGCGCCAGCAGCTTGGGTCCCCTACTAGCGGGGGGAGAGACCCAGTACTTC

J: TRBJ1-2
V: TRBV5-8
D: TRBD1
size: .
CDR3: CASSFGTVKIYGYTF
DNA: TGTGCCAGCAGCTTCGGGACAGTAAAGATCTATGGCTACACCTTC

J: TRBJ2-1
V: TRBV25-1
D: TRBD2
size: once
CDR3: CASSERTSGYNEQFF
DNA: TGTGCCAGCAGTGAAAGGACTAGTGGGTACAATGAGCAGTTCTTC

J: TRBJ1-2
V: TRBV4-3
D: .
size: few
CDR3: CASSQAPGPFYGYTF
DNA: TGCGCCAGCAGCCAAGCTCCAGGGCCATTCTATGGCTACACCTTC

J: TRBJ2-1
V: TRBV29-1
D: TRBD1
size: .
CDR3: CSVPGQGSFASSYNEQFF
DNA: TGCAGCGTCCCGGGACAGGGATCCTTCGCGAGCTCCTACAATGAGCAGTTCTTC

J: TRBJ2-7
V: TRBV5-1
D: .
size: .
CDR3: CASSLDTSSYEQYF
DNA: TGCGCCAGCAGCTTGGATACGAGCTCCTACGAGCAGTACTTC

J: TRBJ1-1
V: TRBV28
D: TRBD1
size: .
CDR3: CASSLLYGTGGQEDTEAFF
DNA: TGTGCCAGCAGTTTACTGTATGGGACAGGGGGACAAGAGGACACTGAAGCTTTCTTT

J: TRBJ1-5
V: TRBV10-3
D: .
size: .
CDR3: CAISPGGYQPQHF
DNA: TGTGCCATCAGCCCGGGGGGGTATCAGCCCCAGCATTTT

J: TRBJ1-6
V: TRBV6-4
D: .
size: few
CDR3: CASSEQGMDSPLHF
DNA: TGTGCCAGCAGTGAGCAGGGTATGGATTCACCCCTCCACTTT

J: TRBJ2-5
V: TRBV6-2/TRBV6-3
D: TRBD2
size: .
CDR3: CASSYAGEETQYF
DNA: TGTGCCAGCAGTTACGCGGGGGAAGAGACCCAGTACTTC

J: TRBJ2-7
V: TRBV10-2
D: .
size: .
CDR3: CATGRVGGYLKEQYF
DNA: TGCGCCACCGGACGGGTAGGAGGGTATCTTAAAGAGCAGTACTTC

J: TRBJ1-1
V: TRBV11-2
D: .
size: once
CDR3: CASSSLRRGTARLEAFF
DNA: TGTGCCAGCAGCTCTCTTAGGCGGGGGACTGCGCGCCTTGAAGCTTTCTTT

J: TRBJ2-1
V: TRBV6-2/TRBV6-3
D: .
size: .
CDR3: CASSYRYRVDDNEQFF
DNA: TGTGCCAGCAGTTACCGGTACAGGGTTGATGACAATGAGCAGTTCTTC

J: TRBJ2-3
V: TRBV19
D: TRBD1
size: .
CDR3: CASRRDRGPDTQYF
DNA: TGTGCCAGTAGAAGGGACAGGGGGCCAGATACGCAGTATTTT

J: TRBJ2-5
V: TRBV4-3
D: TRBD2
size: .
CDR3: CASSQDRGGLQETQYF
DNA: TGCGCCAGCAGCCAAGATCGCGGGGGGTTGCAAGAGACCCAGTACTTC

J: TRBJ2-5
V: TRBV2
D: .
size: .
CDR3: CASSPIGIPGETQYF
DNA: TGTGCCAGCAGTCCCATCGGGATCCCCGGCGAGACCCAGTACTTC

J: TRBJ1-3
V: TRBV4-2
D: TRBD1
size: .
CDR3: CASSQSQGASSSGNTIYF
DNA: TGTGCCAGCAGCCAGAGTCAGGGGGCTTCAAGCTCTGGAAACACCATATATTTT

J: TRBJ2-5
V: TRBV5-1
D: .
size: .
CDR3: CASSQRGGQETQYF
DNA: TGCGCCAGCAGCCAGAGAGGCGGCCAAGAGACCCAGTACTTC

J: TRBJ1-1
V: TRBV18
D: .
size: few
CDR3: CASSPSDGGNTEAFF
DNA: TGTGCCAGCTCACCGTCTGACGGGGGAAACACTGAAGCTTTCTTT

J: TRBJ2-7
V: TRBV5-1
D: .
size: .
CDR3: CASSSGVSYEQYF
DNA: TGCGCCAGCAGCTCCGGGGTATCCTACGAGCAGTACTTC

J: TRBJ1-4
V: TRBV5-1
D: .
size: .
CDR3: CASSLGRTTTNEKLFF
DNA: TGCGCCAGCAGCCTTGGTCGGACAACAACTAATGAAAAACTGTTTTTT